The 13 T cell receptor beta chains presented below share a single source sample, sequenced in a study of blood T cell repertoires in COVID-19. Sequencing used immunoSEQ multiplex PCR; TCRdb keeps in-frame clones, though not all of them. The table shows hundreds of thousands of clones, with 90% to 95% occurring only once. The sequencing sample was made of peripheral blood. Receptors were obtained from a woman between 18 and 30 years old who had recovered from COVID-19.

The chain couples TRBV6-6 to TRBJ1-2; D unresolved. Trimming left V 1 base short and J 0 bases short, with 9 bases between. The CDR3 has 15 amino acids. Germline CDR1 reads MNHNY; CDR2 reads SVGAGI (reference sequence). The CDR3 nucleotides read TGTGCCAGCAGTTACTACGGGTTAGCTAACTATGGCTACACCTTC. Its protein is CASSYYGLANYGYTF.

The V and J genes are TRBV6-2 or TRBV6-3 and TRBJ2-1, with 8 bases lining up with TRBD2. The CDR3 length is 15 residues. The germline V gene has CDR1 MNHEY and CDR2 SVGEGT. The junction had 4 bases not matched to a gene; V was cut back by 2 bases and J by 4 bases. CDR3: CASSYQPSGYNEQFF. Written as DNA, the CDR3 is TGTGCCAGCAGTTACCAGCCTAGCGGGTACAATGAGCAGTTCTTC.

V is TRBV12-3 or TRBV12-4 and J is TRBJ1-2; perhaps TRBD1 as D (5 bases). This CDR3 has 12 amino acids. Trimming took off 8 bases at V and 4 bases at J, with 11 bases between the two ends. CDR3 sequence: CASRRQSYGYTF. The CDR3 DNA sequence: TGTGCCAGCCGCAGACAGAGCTATGGCTACACCTTC.

The sample holds one count of this clone. V and J are TRBV29-1 and TRBJ2-4; no clear D. The CDR3 is made up of 13 amino acids. Germline values: CDR1 SQVTM, CDR2 ANQGSEA. The ends were cut back, 0 bases at V and 3 bases at J, with 6 bases in the middle. CDR3 region: CSVEEHFKNIQYF. For the CDR3, the DNA is TGCAGCGTTGAAGAACATTTCAAAAACATTCAGTACTTC.

The V and J genes are TRBV4-3 and TRBJ2-1; 7 nucleotides align to TRBD2. The CDR3 spans 15 residues. The junction had 13 bases not matched to a gene; V was cut back by 5 bases and J by 9 bases. CDR1 LGHNA and CDR2 YSLEER come from the germline V gene. The CDR3 loop is CASSKRPLARSEQFF. The CDR3 region has the DNA TGCGCCAGCAGCAAGAGGCCACTAGCGAGGAGTGAGCAGTTCTTC.

The rearrangement links TRBV30 to TRBJ2-2, with TRBD1 matching over 7 bases. CDR1 and CDR2 (germline): GTSNPN, SVGIG (reference sequence). The CDR3 runs 14 residues. The V gene end was trimmed by 3 bases and the J gene end by 3 bases; junction bases not matched to a gene: 4. CDR3 bases: TGTGCCTGGAGCGGGGACAGTCACACCGGGGAGCTGTTTTTT. It yields the protein CAWSGDSHTGELFF. Variable domain in full (rest from reference TRBV30 and TRBJ2-2): SQTIHQWPATLVQPVGSPLSLECTVEGTSNPNLYWYRQAAGRGLQLLFYSVGIGQISSEVPQNLSASRPQDRQFILSSKKLLLSDSGFYLCAWSGDSHTGELFFGEGSRLTVL.

The chain has TRBV5-1 and TRBJ1-2; perhaps TRBD1 as D (5 bases). The germline V gene has CDR1 SGHRS and CDR2 YFSETQ. The CDR3 totals 16 residues. Trimming cost V 4 bases and J 2 bases, with 18 bases left between them. CDR3 nucleotides: TGCGCCAGCAGCGAGAGCCCAGGGAATGCCAACTATGGCTACACCTTC. Encoded protein: CASSESPGNANYGYTF.

This chain connects TRBV28 to TRBJ1-6; D is unresolved. Trimming removed 4 bases from V and 10 bases from J, with 11 bases in between. CDR3 length: 13 residues. Germline CDR1 reads MDHEN; CDR2 reads SYDVKM. CDR3 coding DNA: TGTGCCAGCAGTTCAACCGGGGTCTCACCCCTCCACTTT. Translating gives CASSSTGVSPLHF.

The genes are TRBV11-2 and TRBJ2-1; 9 bases line up with TRBD2. Germline CDR1 is SGHAT and CDR2 is FQNNGV. This CDR3 has 15 amino acids. V was pared by 2 bases and J by 6 bases, with 5 bases of the junction left unmatched. In DNA form, the CDR3 reads TGTGCCAGCAGCTTACTCCCTAGCGGGGTCAATGAGCAGTTCTTC. Its translation is CASSLLPSGVNEQFF.

J is TRBJ1-2 and V is TRBV7-2, with D possibly matching TRBD1 (5 bases). The germline V gene encodes CDR1 SGHTA and CDR2 FQGNSA. Trimming cost V 5 bases and J 5 bases, with 9 bases left between them. This CDR3 contains 12 residues. Written as DNA, the CDR3 is TGTGCCAGCAGCCAAGACAGTTATGGCTACACCTTC. Amino acids: CASSQDSYGYTF.

The chain employs TRBV7-2 and TRBJ1-1; weak D call: TRBD1 (5 bases). Germline V gene sequence: CDR1 SGHTA, CDR2 FQGNSA. Trimming left V 11 bases short and J 1 base short, with 14 bases between. CDR3 length: 13 residues. CDR3 protein: CASTWGGNTEAFF. The DNA for the CDR3 is TGTGCCTCAACGTGGGGGGGGAACACTGAAGCTTTCTTT.

The chain couples TRBV19 to TRBJ2-7; no clear D. The germline gives CDR1 LNHDA, CDR2 SQIVND (reference sequence). The CDR3 extends over 13 amino acids. V was cut by 1 base and J by 3 bases, with 7 bases left in between. The CDR3 region has the DNA TGTGCCAGTAGTATAGGTCGACACTACGAGCAGTACGTC. Protein product: CASSIGRHYEQYV.

The chain joins TRBV7-9 to TRBJ1-1; 7 bases are a match to TRBD1. This CDR3 has 15 residues. Germline trimming cut 4 bases from V and 6 bases from J; bases unmatched to any gene: 11. Germline V gene sequence: CDR1 SEHNR, CDR2 FQNEAQ (reference sequence). The CDR3 sequence is CASSYRGRRIAEAFF. In DNA form, the CDR3 reads TGTGCCAGCAGCTACAGGGGCCGGAGAATTGCTGAAGCTTTCTTT. Full variable domain (remainder filled in from reference TRBV7-9 and TRBJ1-1): DTGVSQNPRHKITKRGQNVTFRCDPISEHNRLYWYRQTLGQGPEFLTYFQNEAQLEKSRLLSDRFSAERPKGSFSTLEIQRTEQGDSAMYLCASSYRGRRIAEAFFGQGTRLTVV.